Given below is one T cell receptor (beta chain) in context. Its antigen is as yet unknown. This sample was included in a study of response to subunit inactivated influenza vaccine. Broader study findings: The authors proposed limited new T cell recruitment per seasonal influenza vaccination.

The CDR3 is 14 residues long. Per germline, CDR1 DFQATT and CDR2 SNEGSKA (reference sequence). V dropped 0 bases and J dropped 1; count of bases not matched to a gene: 2. TCRdb processed the RT-PCR reads anew with MiXCR; each CDR3 protein has one entry. The top ten hold approximately 10% of the sample, which has some 850,000 distinct CDR3 sequences, less than 20% seen once. This clonotype was sampled from a man aged 50 to 60 who received an inactivated influenza vaccine. The specimen comprised PBMCs from blood, sampled 5 days after vaccination. The chain couples TRBV20-1 to TRBJ1-2; 7 bases agree with TRBD1. The CDR3 region is CSARDAGGNYGYTF. CDR3 nucleotide sequence: TGCAGTGCTAGAGATGCAGGGGGTAACTATGGCTACACCTTC.